This entry lists 12 T cell receptor beta chains sequenced from one sample in a study of shared clonotypes between healthy human individuals. Generated by immunoSEQ multiplex PCR, the TCRdb table keeps only in-frame clones and is missing some. Of 2 million to 3 million clones listed, 90% to 95% are singletons. The sample was naive CD4+ T cells from PBMCs. The subset is: CD45RA+ positively selected. These receptors came from a man aged 18 to 30 in good health. Some clones in this sample may be carry-over from other donors' samples.

The gene calls are TRBV19 and TRBJ1-1; D call uncertain. Germline values: CDR1 LNHDA, CDR2 SQIVND (reference sequence). The CDR3 runs to 13 residues. The ends were cut back, 3 bases at V and 4 bases at J, with 9 bases in the middle. The CDR3 DNA reads TGTGCCAGTAGTATCGTCGATGCCACTGAAGCTTTCTTT. The encoded protein is CASSIVDATEAFF.

J is TRBJ2-7 and V is TRBV18; weak D call: TRBD2 (6 bases). The germline V gene has CDR1 KGHSH and CDR2 LQKENI. This CDR3 comprises 13 residues. V was clipped by 5 bases and J by 4 bases, with 12 bases between them. This chain's CDR3 is CASSSTRTYEQYF. The CDR3 bases are TGTGCCAGCTCATCGACTAGAACATACGAGCAGTACTTC.

The V and J genes are TRBV5-4 and TRBJ2-5; D remains unclear. The CDR3 runs to 15 residues. Trimming cost V 4 bases and J 1 base, with 14 bases left between them. Germline-derived CDR1 and CDR2 are SGHNT and YYREEE (reference sequence). The CDR3 nucleotides are TGTGCCAGCAGCGTCTTTACCGGAACCCAAGAGACCCAGTACTTC. Its translation: CASSVFTGTQETQYF. Full variable domain (rest looked up from reference TRBV5-4 and TRBJ2-5): ETGVTQSPTHLIKTRGQQVTLRCSSQSGHNTVSWYQQALGQGPQFIFQYYREEENGRGNFPPRFSGLQFPNYSSELNVNALELDDSALYLCASSVFTGTQETQYFGPGTRLLVL.

V and J are TRBV7-9 and TRBJ2-1; D unresolved. Per germline, CDR1 SEHNR and CDR2 FQNEAQ (reference sequence). CDR3 length equals 13 residues. V lost 3 bases and J 6 bases, leaving 9 bases between the germline ends. The CDR3 loop reads CASSLTILNEQFF. In DNA form, the CDR3 reads TGTGCCAGCAGCTTGACGATCCTCAATGAGCAGTTCTTC.

The V and J genes are TRBV7-8 and TRBJ2-1; 11 nucleotides align to TRBD1. After removal of 5 bases from V and 8 bases from J, the junction contained 8 bases not matched to a gene. The germline gives CDR1 SGHVS, CDR2 FQNEAQ. CDR3 size: 15 residues. This CDR3 reads CASSQLGQGEYEQFF. The CDR3 DNA reads as TGTGCCAGCAGCCAACTGGGACAGGGGGAGTATGAGCAGTTCTTC.

The V and J genes are TRBV7-9 and TRBJ1-1; tentatively, D is TRBD1 (5 bases). Germline lookup yields CDR1 SEHNR and CDR2 FQNEAQ (reference sequence). V gave up 2 bases and J gave up 1 base, with 11 bases separating them. The CDR3 sequence is 15 residues long. The CDR3: CASSLNPDRNTEAFF. The CDR3 region has the DNA TGTGCCAGCAGCTTAAATCCCGACAGGAACACTGAAGCTTTCTTT.

V is TRBV6-5 and J is TRBJ2-1; D is ambiguous. Germline values: CDR1 MNHEY, CDR2 SVGAGI. The CDR3 consists of 11 residues. The CDR3 region has the DNA TGTGGTACCGTTAGGGCGAATGAGCAGTTCTTC. This encodes CGTVRANEQFF.

The V gene is TRBV7-8, the J gene TRBJ2-7, with a tentative D call TRBD1 (6 bases). V was clipped by 5 bases and J by 6 bases, with 20 bases between them. Germline V gene sequence: CDR1 SGHVS, CDR2 FQNEAQ. The CDR3 runs 15 residues. CDR3 bases: TGTGCCAGCAGCCCACGACCGGGACAACCCGGCGAGCAGTACTTC. Protein sequence: CASSPRPGQPGEQYF.

This clone has just one count. The sample has other DNA sequences that encode this CDR3 too. The chain links TRBV5-1 to TRBJ2-7; TRBD1 is a possible D gene (5 bases). The V gene's germline CDR1 is SGHRS and CDR2 YFSETQ. The CDR3 sequence is 13 residues long. V lost 3 bases to trimming and J lost 6 bases, with 13 bases between them. CDR3 in DNA: TGCGCCAGCAGCTCCCAGGGCGGTAGCGAGCAGTACTTC. Its protein is CASSSQGGSEQYF.

The chain links TRBV29-1 to TRBJ1-2; 8 bases match TRBD1. Trimming cost V 6 bases and J 3 bases; bases outside gene matches: 12. CDR3 size: 15 residues. CDR1 SQVTM and CDR2 ANQGSEA come from the germline V gene. The CDR3 DNA is TGCAGCGTCCTGACCAGAGGACAGGGCGACTATGGCTACACCTTC. It yields the protein CSVLTRGQGDYGYTF.

On this clone: The sample contains more than one DNA sequence encoding this CDR3. The chain has TRBV5-1 and TRBJ1-1; 8 nucleotides agree with TRBD1. The CDR3 is 14 residues long. CDR1 SGHRS and CDR2 YFSETQ come from the germline V gene. The J segment lost 2 bases and the V segment lost 4 bases, leaving 4 bases of the junction unmatched. In DNA form, the CDR3 reads TGCGCCAGCAGCGGACAGGGCGCCAACACTGAAGCTTTCTTT. Translation: CASSGQGANTEAFF.

This clone was observed a single time. The chain carries TRBV7-2 and TRBJ1-1; 7 bases match TRBD1. Per germline, CDR1 SGHTA and CDR2 FQGNSA. The ends lost 5 bases at V and 7 bases at J; junction bases unmatched: 16. CDR3 length: 16 residues. CDR3 residues: CASSPGSSGQTIEAFF. In DNA form, the CDR3 reads TGTGCCAGCAGCCCCGGGAGTTCGGGACAGACAATTGAAGCTTTCTTT. Variable domain in full (rest from reference TRBV7-2 and TRBJ1-1): GAGVSQSPSNKVTEKGKDVELRCDPISGHTALYWYRQSLGQGLEFLIYFQGNSAPDKSGLPSDRFSAERTGGSVSTLTIQRTQQEDSAVYLCASSPGSSGQTIEAFFGQGTRLTVV.